This T cell receptor beta chain originates from a study of blood T cell repertoires in COVID-19 (TCRdb year 2020). Study-wide context: The collaborator samples originated in the United States, Italy and Spain and spanned the acute and convalescent phases of COVID-19. Sample metadata almost always included a de-identified subject ID, COVID-19 status, age in years and sex. Where available, HLA class I and class II types were taken from metadata supplied by the sample provider and were not determined by assay-based typing. Samples were obtained from the ongoing ImmuneRACE study (first 160 participants) and from some 1,300 subjects provided by 6 global collaborators. Subjects who had been exposed to COVID-19, were actively infected with it, or had recovered from it provided the deeply sampled blood TCRbeta repertoires that made up the dataset. The prospective study material was composed of cDNA or gDNA derived from T cells, B-cell-depleted T cells, or PBMCs. A freely available public database, intended as a resource for researchers studying the immune response to SARS-CoV-2, is where the repertoires were released.

As concerns this clone: Its antigen is still unknown. There are no base qualities to consult, and no much larger clone falls within one base.

TCRbeta CDR3 regions were amplified from genomic DNA by means of the immunoSEQ Assay, a bias-controlled multiplex PCR. Turning to the authors' computational methods: Within the assay, amplification of reference gene primers was used to estimate how many nucleated cells each sample contained. To quantify the absolute abundance of each unique TCRbeta CDR3 rearrangement, sequence reads were collapsed and filtered. For each sample, productive Simpson clonality was calculated as the square root of Simpson's diversity index across productive rearrangements. TCRdb carries this immuneACCESS record with in-frame sequences only. Its versions omit some clonotypes, under half of them owing to an unresolved V gene in the studies checked, with the rest unexplained. Clone size and V and J calls were adopted from that table, with D and trimming inferred from the DNA. The sample yields about 340,000 clones; under 95% were counted once. The top ten constitute approximately 17% of the sample.

In the prospective study, participants were roughly 18 to 89 years old, resided in approximately 25 geographic areas of the United States, and were enrolled through a virtual design. To assign participants to cohorts, the prospective study relied on clinical history that participants themselves reported in a screening survey and a study questionnaire. Recovered participants in ImmuneRACE Cohort 3 were defined as having two consecutive negative NP/OP PCR tests, clearance from a healthcare professional, or resolution of symptoms. Each participant in the prospective study had whole blood, serum and a nasopharyngeal or oropharyngeal swab collected by mobile phlebotomists. Participants in the prospective study had the option to provide additional blood draws and questionnaires over a roughly two-month period. Prospective study blood samples were shipped either frozen or at room temperature before DNA extraction.

Broader findings and caveats from the paper: The amount of clinical and demographic metadata varied by source and participant and was provided uncurated.

V has 4 bases trimmed and J has 5 bases trimmed; junction bases matching no gene number 8. In the germline V gene, CDR1 corresponds to SNHLY and CDR2 to FYNNEI. Its CDR3 holds 14 amino acids, cysteine through phenylalanine. Here the CDR3 DNA is all that survives: 42 bases in frame from base 1. Sequenced: PBMCs or T cells enriched from blood (not recorded which). In this chain, TRBV2 is recombined with TRBJ2-7, and TRBD2 aligns with 7 junction nucleotides. The receptor's source is a woman aged 25 to 39 who had recovered from COVID-19. The DNA reads TGTGCCAGCAGTGGCTGGGGAGGGAGCAACGAGCAGTACTTC. It specifies CASSGWGGSNEQYF. The reference TRBV2 and TRBJ2-7 proteins fill in what lies around the CDR3, so the full variable domain reads EPEVTQTPSHQVTQMGQEVILRCVPISNHLYFYWYRQILGQKVEFLVSFYNNEISEKSEIFDDQFSVERPDGSNFTLKIRSTKLEDSAMYFCASSGWGGSNEQYFGPGTRLTVT.